These 5 T cell receptor beta chains were all obtained from the same sample, sequenced in a study of cytomegalovirus exposure and HLA in healthy donors. PCR amplification relied on 60 Vbeta primers (plus 13 Jbeta primers). Clones were sequenced by immunoSEQ multiplex PCR, and TCRdb holds only the in-frame ones, with some missing. The sample holds around 200,000 clones; 82% are singletons and the top ten take roughly 0.8%. Sequences were obtained from PBMCs. The receptors here all came from a woman younger than 30 in good health and CMV-seronegative.

This clone was counted once. The chain is built from TRBV11-1 and TRBJ2-7; TRBD2 might be the D (6 bases). The germline gives CDR1 SGHAT, CDR2 FQDESV (reference sequence). Trimming stripped 3 bases from V and 0 bases from J, with 12 bases between. The CDR3 spans 15 residues. CDR3 protein: CASSFLWEDSYEQYF. CDR3 DNA sequence: TGTGCCAGCAGCTTTCTGTGGGAGGACTCCTACGAGCAGTACTTC.

The V and J genes are TRBV27 and TRBJ2-1, with 7 nucleotides matching TRBD2. The CDR3 has 14 amino acids. Trimming took 5 bases from V and 9 from J; bases not matched to a gene: 10. The V gene's germline CDR1 is MNHEY and CDR2 SMNVEV (reference sequence). CDR3: CASSPYGGVSEQFF. The CDR3 DNA sequence: TGTGCCAGCAGTCCTTATGGGGGGGTCTCTGAGCAGTTCTTC.

The V call is TRBV7-6, the J call TRBJ2-3; 9 bases map to TRBD2. From germline, CDR1 is SGHVS and CDR2 FNYEAQ. V shed 5 bases and J 0 bases; nucleotides not matched to a gene: 9. This CDR3 has 17 amino acids. In nucleotides, the CDR3 is TGTGCCAGCAGCCACTTAGTAGCGGGAGTGAGCACAGATACGCAGTATTTT. This sequence encodes CASSHLVAGVSTDTQYF.

This clone was observed a handful of times. The CDR3 DNA follows: TGCGCCAGCAGCTTGGGAGTCGGGACAGGGGGCACTGAAGCTTTCTTT. Amino acids: CASSLGVGTGGTEAFF. The chain has TRBV5-1 and TRBJ1-1; 11 bases map to TRBD1. Germline assignment: CDR1 SGHRS and CDR2 YFSETQ. J was trimmed by 4 bases and V by 0 bases; bases with no gene match: 5. The CDR3 has 16 residues.

This clone was seen more than once but under ten times. The rearrangement links TRBV6-1 to TRBJ1-5; the match to TRBD1 covers 8 bases. V was pared by 8 bases and J by 3 bases, with 9 bases of the junction left unmatched. The germline gives CDR1 MNHNS, CDR2 SASEGT. This CDR3 has 15 amino acids. This CDR3 reads CASSRAGGSNQPQHF. DNA of the CDR3: TGTGCCAGCTCCCGGGCAGGGGGCTCCAATCAGCCCCAGCATTTT.